The rows below give T cell receptor beta chains drawn from one sample of a study of control samples from healthy donors and cancer patients. Some clones are missing from TCRdb's copy, which holds only in-frame ones; the method was immunoSEQ multiplex PCR. Of approximately 100,000 clones in the sample, roughly 92% are singletons; the top ten hold 3%. The specimen sequenced was blood. Every receptor here comes from a human donor in good health. The donor label of this sample is uncertain. CDR3s include the opening cysteine and the closing phenylalanine or tryptophan. Fields, in order: V gene, clone size, D gene, J gene, CDR3 protein, CDR3 DNA. The D gene is left open where the match is weak. Expanded clones get a size class; other rows say once, few or many, or leave the size out.

TRBV4-3	.	.	TRBJ1-3	CASSFAIGSSGNTIYF	TGCGCCAGCAGCTTCGCTATCGGGAGCTCTGGAAACACCATATATTTT
TRBV7-8	.	TRBD1	TRBJ1-4	CASSLGTGREKLFF	TGTGCCAGCAGCTTAGGGACAGGGAGGGAAAAACTGTTTTTT
TRBV5-1	.	.	TRBJ1-1	CASSPRGTEAFF	TGCGCCAGTTCGCCCCGGGGCACTGAAGCTTTCTTT
TRBV5-1	.	.	TRBJ1-2	CASSSAPEDYYGYTF	TGCGCCAGCAGCTCGGCCCCAGAAGATTACTATGGCTACACCTTC
TRBV11-3	.	.	TRBJ2-3	CASSLGGGAGEDTQYF	TGTGCCAGCAGCTTAGGAGGGGGCGCGGGGGAGGATACGCAGTATTTT
TRBV5-1	.	TRBD2	TRBJ2-1	CASRAAGGTGEQFF	TGCGCCAGCAGGGCGGCGGGGGGGACTGGTGAGCAGTTCTTC
TRBV12-3/TRBV12-4	.	.	TRBJ1-3	CASSLVLRNTIYF	TGTGCCAGCAGTTTAGTTCTGAGAAACACCATATATTTT
TRBV3-1/TRBV3-2	.	.	TRBJ1-2	CASSQGKGLNYGYTF	TGTGCCAGCAGCCAAGGGAAGGGGCTAAACTATGGCTACACCTTC
TRBV30	few	.	TRBJ2-7	CAWSQTGDLNEQYF	TGTGCCTGGAGTCAGACAGGAGACCTTAATGAGCAGTACTTC
TRBV13	.	TRBD1	TRBJ2-5	CASSESDRVPQETQYF	TGTGCCAGCAGTGAATCGGACAGGGTACCTCAAGAGACCCAGTACTTC
TRBV5-1	.	.	TRBJ1-1	CASSFNGATMNTEAFF	TGCGCCAGCAGCTTCAACGGAGCGACCATGAACACTGAAGCTTTCTTT
TRBV6-5	.	.	TRBJ1-1	CASTDDRNTEAFF	TGTGCCAGCACCGATGACAGGAACACTGAAGCTTTCTTT
TRBV9	.	.	TRBJ2-2	CAARDTNTGELFF	TGTGCCGCCCGGGACACCAACACCGGGGAGCTGTTTTTT
TRBV18	once	.	TRBJ1-5	CASSPEAGTISNQPQHF	TGTGCCAGCTCACCGGAGGCAGGGACAATCAGCAATCAGCCCCAGCATTTT
TRBV30	.	.	TRBJ2-5	CAWSVRAPRWETQYF	TGTGCCTGGAGTGTAAGGGCCCCTCGTTGGGAGACCCAGTACTTC
TRBV4-3	.	TRBD1	TRBJ1-5	CASSHGTGGKPQHF	TGCGCCAGCAGCCATGGGACAGGGGGCAAGCCCCAGCATTTT
TRBV5-1	.	.	TRBJ1-4	CASSPLTGGNEKLFF	TGCGCCAGCAGCCCCTTGACGGGGGGCAATGAAAAACTGTTTTTT
TRBV28	.	TRBD2	TRBJ2-7	CASKGSGGAYEQYF	TGTGCCAGCAAGGGGAGTGGGGGGGCCTACGAGCAGTACTTC
TRBV18	.	.	TRBJ2-3	CASSPAGPTDTQYF	TGTGCCAGCTCACCAGCAGGGCCCACAGATACGCAGTATTTT
TRBV2	.	.	TRBJ1-6	CASSEENSPLHF	TGTGCCAGCAGTGAAGAGAATTCACCCCTCCACTTT
TRBV3-1/TRBV3-2	.	.	TRBJ2-6	CASSHNSGANVLTF	TGTGCCAGCAGCCACAATTCTGGGGCCAACGTCCTGACTTTC
TRBV11-2	.	.	TRBJ2-1	CASSLEIGYNEQFF	TGTGCCAGCAGCTTAGAAATAGGATACAATGAGCAGTTCTTC
TRBV27	.	.	TRBJ1-1	CASRWTIQGTEAFF	TGTGCCAGCAGGTGGACGATTCAGGGCACTGAAGCTTTCTTT
TRBV30	.	.	TRBJ2-7	CAWSKTLEQYF	TGTGCCTGGAGTAAGACGCTTGAGCAGTACTTC
TRBV6-1	.	TRBD1	TRBJ2-3	CASSEAGQGRADTQYF	TGTGCCAGCAGTGAAGCCGGACAGGGGCGGGCAGATACGCAGTATTTT
TRBV19	.	.	TRBJ2-7	CASSISVRDPYEQYF	TGTGCCAGTAGTATCTCGGTCCGGGACCCCTACGAGCAGTACTTC
TRBV12-3/TRBV12-4	.	.	TRBJ1-2	CASSFKGYGYTF	TGTGCCAGCAGTTTTAAGGGCTATGGCTACACCTTC
TRBV5-1	.	TRBD1	TRBJ1-5	CASSLGGTGSNQPQHF	TGCGCCAGCAGCTTGGGGGGGACAGGGTCCAATCAGCCCCAGCATTTT
TRBV19	.	.	TRBJ1-5	CASTDRARGNQPQHF	TGTGCCAGTACCGACCGGGCCCGGGGCAATCAGCCCCAGCATTTT
TRBV5-1	.	TRBD2	TRBJ2-3	CASSLGPQRGDTDTQYF	TGCGCCAGCAGCTTGGGGCCCCAGCGGGGGGACACAGATACGCAGTATTTT
TRBV6-5	.	TRBD1	TRBJ1-2	CASSYSDRGYGYTF	TGTGCCAGCAGTTACTCGGACAGGGGATATGGCTACACCTTC
TRBV15	few	.	TRBJ1-1	CATSRVRTLTANTEAFF	TGTGCCACCAGCAGAGTAAGAACTCTAACGGCAAACACTGAAGCTTTCTTT
TRBV7-8	.	TRBD2	TRBJ2-2	CASTLSGGATGELFF	TGTGCCAGCACCTTAAGCGGGGGGGCTACCGGGGAGCTGTTTTTT
TRBV7-2	.	.	TRBJ2-1	CASSLAPFSLSYNEQFF	TGTGCCAGCAGCTTAGCGCCTTTTAGCCTCTCCTACAATGAGCAGTTCTTC
TRBV24-1	.	.	TRBJ2-1	CATSDTGHEQFF	TGTGCCACCAGTGATACCGGACATGAGCAGTTCTTC
TRBV11-2	.	TRBD1	TRBJ1-4	CASSLGQGLNEKLFF	TGTGCCAGCAGCTTAGGACAGGGCCTTAATGAAAAACTGTTTTTT
TRBV19	.	.	TRBJ2-3	CASSIGYTDTQYF	TGTGCCAGTAGTATAGGTTACACAGATACGCAGTATTTT
TRBV15	.	TRBD1	TRBJ2-5	CATSRGQGLETQYF	TGTGCCACCAGCAGGGGACAGGGGCTGGAGACCCAGTACTTC
TRBV29-1	.	.	TRBJ1-1	CSVVHTEAFF	TGCAGCGTTGTGCACACTGAAGCTTTCTTT
TRBV6-2/TRBV6-3	.	TRBD1	TRBJ1-2	CASSYRDRGGGYTF	TGTGCCAGCAGTTACCGGGACAGGGGTGGCGGCTACACCTTC
TRBV25-1	.	.	TRBJ1-3	CASSEYKGAGNTIYF	TGTGCCAGCAGTGAATATAAGGGGGCTGGAAACACCATATATTTT
TRBV19	.	.	TRBJ1-4	CASKRSQDNEKLFF	TGTGCCAGTAAAAGGTCCCAGGATAATGAAAAACTGTTTTTT
TRBV10-3	.	TRBD2	TRBJ2-1	CAISESERTSGEYNEQFF	TGTGCCATCAGTGAGTCCGAAAGGACTAGCGGGGAGTACAATGAGCAGTTCTTC